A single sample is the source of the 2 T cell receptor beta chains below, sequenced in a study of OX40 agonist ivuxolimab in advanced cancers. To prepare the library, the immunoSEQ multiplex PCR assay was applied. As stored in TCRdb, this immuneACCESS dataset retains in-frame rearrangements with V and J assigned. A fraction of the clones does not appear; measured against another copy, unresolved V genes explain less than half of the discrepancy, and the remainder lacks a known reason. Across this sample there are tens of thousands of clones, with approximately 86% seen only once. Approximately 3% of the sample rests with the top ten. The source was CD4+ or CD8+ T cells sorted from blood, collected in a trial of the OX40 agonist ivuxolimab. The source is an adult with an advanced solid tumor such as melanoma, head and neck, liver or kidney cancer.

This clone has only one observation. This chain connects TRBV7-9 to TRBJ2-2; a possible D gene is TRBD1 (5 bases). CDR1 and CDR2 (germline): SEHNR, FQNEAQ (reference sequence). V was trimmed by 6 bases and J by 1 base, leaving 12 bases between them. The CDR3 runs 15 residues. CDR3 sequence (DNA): TGTGCCAGCAGACTTGGGGCAGTGAACACCGGGGAGCTGTTTTTT. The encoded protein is CASRLGAVNTGELFF.

The CDR3 nucleotides are TGTGCCAGCAGTGCCTCCCGGGCATACTCCGATACGCAGTATTTT. Its translation: CASSASRAYSDTQYF. The chain is built from TRBV6-5 and TRBJ2-3; D gene uncertain. V lost 5 bases, J lost 6 bases, and 18 bases lay in between. Germline V gene lookup returns CDR1 MNHEY and CDR2 SVGAGI. The CDR3 has 15 residues.